These T cell receptor beta chains were read from a single sample in a study of T cell repertoires in aging, cancer and after chemotherapy. MiXCR, applied by TCRdb to the multiplex PCR reads, yields one record per CDR3 protein. The repertoire includes 11,000 or so distinct CDR3 sequences, roughly a quarter of them detected once, and 1.5% to 2% sits in the top ten. Input material: blood. These receptors were collected from a human donor in good health. Each CDR3 is given with its conserved first and last residue. Each record gives: V gene, J gene, D gene, clone size, CDR3 protein, CDR3 DNA. D genes are given only for firm matches. Clone size is not always given. Where it is, it says once, few, many or a class for expanded clones.

TRBV19	TRBJ2-7	NA	medium-sized	CASSRQVYHEQYF	TGTGCCAGTAGTCGACAGGTCTACCACGAGCAGTACTTC
TRBV7-9	TRBJ2-7	NA	medium-sized	CASSSVRGYEQYF	TGTGCCAGCAGCTCAGTCAGGGGCTACGAGCAGTACTTC
TRBV5-1	TRBJ2-5	TRBD2	few	CASSLVTSGSRDQYF	TGCGCCAGCAGCTTGGTGACTAGCGGCTCGCGAGACCAGTACTTC
TRBV7-2	TRBJ2-5	NA	medium-sized	CASSLTTAAGQETQYF	TGTGCCAGCAGCTTAACCACCGCGGCGGGTCAAGAGACCCAGTACTTC
TRBV7-6	TRBJ2-7	NA	medium-sized	CASSPRSSSYEQYF	TGTGCCAGCAGCCCGCGGAGTAGCTCCTACGAGCAGTACTTC
TRBV4-2	TRBJ1-1	NA	few	CASSQDAGQNTEAFF	TGTGCCAGCAGCCAAGATGCCGGTCAGAACACTGAAGCTTTCTTT
TRBV19	TRBJ1-5	TRBD1	NA	CASRDRDNQPQHF	TGTGCCAGTAGAGACAGGGACAATCAGCCCCAGCATTTT
TRBV20-1	TRBJ1-3	NA	NA	CSASRGASGNTIYF	TGCAGTGCTAGCCGGGGGGCGTCGGGAAACACCATATATTTT
TRBV13	TRBJ2-1	NA	NA	CACSLLEYNEQFF	TGTGCCTGCAGCCTTCTAGAATACAATGAGCAGTTCTTC
TRBV14	TRBJ2-2	NA	NA	CASSTDRPYTGELFF	TGTGCCAGCAGCACGGACCGACCTTACACCGGGGAGCTGTTTTTT
TRBV6-2/TRBV6-3	TRBJ2-3	TRBD2	once	CASSFGAGGSTDTQYF	TGTGCCAGCAGTTTTGGGGCGGGGGGGAGCACAGATACGCAGTATTTT
TRBV4-1	TRBJ1-2	NA	NA	CASSQEQAPNYGYTF	TGCGCCAGCAGCCAAGAACAGGCCCCTAACTATGGCTACACCTTC
TRBV5-1	TRBJ1-4	NA	NA	CASSRDGGRDEKLFF	TGCGCCAGCAGCCGGGACGGGGGTAGGGATGAAAAACTGTTTTTT
TRBV7-9	TRBJ1-1	NA	NA	CASSLDGEGLNTEAFF	TGTGCCAGCAGCTTAGATGGTGAGGGCTTGAACACTGAAGCTTTCTTT
TRBV20-1	TRBJ2-1	TRBD2	few	CSAKVAGSYNEQFF	TGCAGTGCTAAGGTAGCGGGCTCCTACAATGAGCAGTTCTTC
TRBV7-2	TRBJ1-3	NA	medium-sized	CASSLAYSSGNTIYF	TGTGCCAGCAGCTTAGCGTACAGCTCTGGAAACACCATATATTTT
TRBV7-2	TRBJ2-1	TRBD2	medium-sized	CASSFRGGANEQFF	TGTGCCAGCAGCTTCCGCGGGGGGGCCAATGAGCAGTTCTTC
TRBV6-2/TRBV6-3	TRBJ1-2	NA	NA	CASSYYGGDYGYTF	TGTGCCAGCAGTTACTACGGGGGAGACTATGGCTACACCTTC
TRBV7-2	TRBJ1-2	NA	few	CASTESRANYGYTF	TGTGCCAGCACCGAGAGTAGGGCTAACTATGGCTACACCTTC
TRBV5-1	TRBJ2-3	NA	NA	CASSLKADTQYF	TGCGCCAGCAGCTTGAAGGCAGATACGCAGTATTTT
TRBV7-9	TRBJ2-7	NA	NA	CASSTEGLAYEQYF	TGTGCCAGCAGCACGGAAGGGTTGGCCTACGAGCAGTACTTC
TRBV10-2	TRBJ1-2	NA	NA	CASRIQDGYGYTF	TGCGCCAGCAGAATACAGGATGGGTATGGCTACACCTTC
TRBV9	TRBJ1-2	NA	NA	CASSVGQGGGYTF	TGTGCCAGCAGCGTAGGCCAGGGCGGTGGCTACACCTTC
TRBV12-3/TRBV12-4	TRBJ2-5	NA	NA	CASSFIQETQYF	TGTGCCAGCAGTTTCATCCAAGAGACCCAGTACTTC
TRBV5-8	TRBJ1-1	TRBD1	NA	CASSYSGTVRNTEAFF	TGTGCCAGCAGCTACTCAGGGACAGTGAGGAACACTGAAGCTTTCTTT
TRBV5-4	TRBJ2-1	NA	NA	CASSLPAGGNNEQFF	TGTGCCAGCAGCTTACCCGCAGGGGGGAACAATGAGCAGTTCTTC
TRBV5-1	TRBJ2-1	NA	NA	CASRPGRTTLRSHYNEQFF	TGCGCCAGCAGACCGGGACGGACGACCTTACGTTCACATTACAATGAGCAGTTCTTC
TRBV20-1	TRBJ2-1	TRBD1	NA	CSAGRAKTGFNNEQFF	TGCAGTGCTGGACGGGCGAAGACAGGGTTTAACAATGAGCAGTTCTTC
TRBV12-3/TRBV12-4	TRBJ1-2	TRBD1	NA	CASRPQQGIPYGYTF	TGTGCCAGCAGACCCCAACAGGGGATCCCCTATGGCTACACCTTC
TRBV5-4	TRBJ1-1	TRBD1	NA	CASRTGGVLGAAFF	TGTGCCAGCAGGACAGGGGGCGTTTTAGGGGCAGCTTTCTTT
TRBV7-2	TRBJ2-7	NA	medium-sized	CASSLRANSYEQYF	TGTGCCAGCAGCCTCAGGGCCAACTCCTACGAGCAGTACTTC
TRBV24-1	TRBJ1-1	NA	NA	CATSGAGGSMNTEAFF	TGTGCCACCAGTGGGGCCGGGGGTAGCATGAACACTGAAGCTTTCTTT
TRBV25-1	TRBJ1-4	NA	NA	CASSEPAAYISGEKLFF	TGTGCCAGCAGTGAGCCCGCCGCTTACATTAGTGGTGAAAAACTGTTTTTT
TRBV14	TRBJ1-2	NA	few	CASSQTANYGYTF	TGTGCCAGCAGCCAAACAGCTAACTATGGCTACACCTTC
TRBV7-3	TRBJ2-6	NA	few	CASSQGYSGANVLTF	TGTGCCAGCTCGCAGGGATACTCTGGGGCCAACGTCCTGACTTTC
TRBV30	TRBJ2-4	TRBD2	few	CAWSVRASGDKNIQYF	TGTGCCTGGAGTGTTAGGGCTAGCGGGGACAAAAACATTCAGTACTTC
TRBV5-5	TRBJ1-2	TRBD1	NA	CASSGTGGGYTF	TGTGCCAGCAGCGGAACAGGGGGCGGCTACACCTTC
TRBV6-5	TRBJ2-7	NA	medium-sized	CASSYDSYEQYF	TGTGCCAGCAGTTACGACTCCTACGAGCAGTACTTC
TRBV6-5	TRBJ2-3	TRBD2	NA	CASSTSAGGLTDTQYF	TGTGCCAGCTCGACCTCAGCGGGGGGTCTAACAGATACGCAGTATTTT
TRBV12-3/TRBV12-4	TRBJ1-3	NA	medium-sized	CASSLTGSGNTIYF	TGTGCCAGCAGTTTAACGGGCTCTGGAAACACCATATATTTT
TRBV5-6	TRBJ1-2	NA	medium-sized	CASHWGYGYTF	TGTGCCAGCCATTGGGGCTATGGCTACACCTTC
TRBV10-2	TRBJ2-1	NA	NA	CASSEPKGGGGQFF	TGCGCCAGCAGTGAGCCAAAGGGGGGGGGGGGGCAGTTCTTC
TRBV11-2	TRBJ2-3	TRBD2	few	CASSLEPGLANTQYF	TGTGCCAGCAGCTTAGAACCGGGACTAGCGAATACGCAGTATTTT
TRBV6-5	TRBJ2-3	TRBD1	NA	CASNPRGRGHGDTQYF	TGTGCCAGCAATCCCCGGGGCAGGGGGCATGGAGATACGCAGTATTTT
TRBV6-6	TRBJ2-2	NA	few	CASSASRIGTGELFF	TGTGCCAGCAGTGCTTCCCGGATTGGCACCGGGGAGCTGTTTTTT
TRBV7-9	TRBJ1-2	TRBD1	medium-sized	CASSLGTGANYGYTF	TGTGCCAGCAGCTTGGGGACAGGGGCCAACTATGGCTACACCTTC
TRBV20-1	TRBJ2-5	NA	NA	CSARTPGQETQYF	TGCAGTGCTCGCACCCCCGGGCAAGAGACCCAGTACTTC
TRBV9	TRBJ1-2	NA	few	CASSPREVNYGYTF	TGTGCCAGCAGCCCCCGGGAGGTTAACTATGGCTACACCTTC
TRBV12-3/TRBV12-4	TRBJ2-1	TRBD2	few	CASSPRVGGGIDESSYNEQFF	TGTGCCAGCAGTCCCAGGGTCGGGGGGGGAATAGACGAAAGCTCCTACAATGAGCAGTTCTTC
TRBV5-6	TRBJ1-2	TRBD1	NA	CASSPRPGQGLTNYGYTF	TGTGCCAGCAGCCCCCGCCCCGGACAGGGGTTGACTAACTATGGCTACACCTTC